This is a list of T cell receptor beta chains from one sample in a study of blood T cell repertoires in COVID-19. Measured with immunoSEQ multiplex PCR; TCRdb has only the in-frame clones, and not every one. Of roughly 220,000 clones in the sample, roughly 80% were seen once. Sequencing was done on a sample of PBMCs or T cells enriched from blood (not recorded which). The receptor source for this set is a woman in her forties with acute COVID-19. The CDR3 runs from the conserved cysteine through the conserved F or W. A D gene is named only where the DNA matches it firmly. A row's size may be missing; if present it is once, few, many or a size class.

>TRBD2|-|15|TRBJ2-5|TRBV7-2
CASRQTSGGEETQYF
TGTGCCAGCCGTCAAACTAGCGGGGGTGAGGAGACCCAGTACTTC
>-|-|14|TRBJ1-4|TRBV4-2
CASNPGTANEKLFF
TGTGCCAGCAACCCGGGGACTGCTAATGAAAAACTGTTTTTT
>TRBD1|few|15|TRBJ1-4|TRBV7-2
CASSSRDRGPEKLFF
TGTGCCAGCAGCTCCCGGGACAGGGGGCCTGAAAAACTGTTTTTT
>-|-|13|TRBJ2-1|TRBV7-6
CASSYVRQEEQFF
TGTGCCAGCAGCTACGTAAGACAGGAAGAGCAGTTCTTC
>TRBD1|-|14|TRBJ1-5|TRBV6-2/TRBV6-3
CASSRGQGGQPQHF
TGTGCCAGCAGTAGGGGACAGGGAGGACAGCCCCAGCATTTT
>-|-|12|TRBJ1-5|TRBV7-9
CASSLDSQPQHF
TGTGCCAGCAGCTTAGACAGTCAGCCCCAGCATTTT
>-|-|15|TRBJ1-2|TRBV18
CASSPRQAREAGYTF
TGTGCCAGCTCACCAAGGCAAGCGAGGGAGGCTGGCTACACCTTC
>-|once|13|TRBJ2-5|TRBV11-3
CASSFEGSETQYF
TGTGCCAGCAGCTTCGAGGGTTCGGAGACCCAGTACTTC
>-|-|15|TRBJ1-2|TRBV28
CASTLPRAANYGYTF
TGTGCCAGCACCCTTCCCAGGGCGGCTAACTATGGCTACACCTTC
>-|-|14|TRBJ2-3|TRBV27
CASSSRFSTDTQYF
TGTGCCAGCAGTTCCCGGTTTAGCACAGATACGCAGTATTTT
>TRBD1|-|15|TRBJ1-2|TRBV2
CASRATPGQPGGYTF
TGTGCCAGCAGAGCGACTCCGGGACAGCCGGGGGGCTACACCTTC
>-|once|16|TRBJ2-3|TRBV14
CASSQDLSGYTDTQYF
TGTGCCAGCAGCCAAGATCTGAGCGGCTACACAGATACGCAGTATTTT
>-|few|14|TRBJ2-5|TRBV5-5
CASSFRTEQETQYF
TGTGCCAGCAGCTTTCGGACAGAACAAGAGACCCAGTACTTC
>TRBD2|once|15|TRBJ2-7|TRBV28
CASRSSGRASYEQYF
TGTGCCAGCAGGTCTAGCGGGAGGGCGTCCTACGAGCAGTACTTC
>-|-|15|TRBJ2-6|TRBV3-1/TRBV3-2
CASYRSDSGANVLTF
TGTGCCAGCTATCGTTCAGACTCTGGGGCCAACGTCCTGACTTTC
>-|few|17|TRBJ2-2|TRBV15
CATSREPGLTNTGELFF
TGTGCCACCAGCAGAGAACCGGGACTTACGAACACCGGGGAGCTGTTTTTT
>TRBD1|-|14|TRBJ1-2|TRBV5-1
CASSEDRADYGYTF
TGCGCCAGCAGCGAGGACAGGGCTGACTATGGCTACACCTTC
>-|-|15|TRBJ1-6|TRBV6-5
CASSYSRDINSPLHF
TGTGCCAGCAGTTACTCGAGGGACATTAATTCACCCCTCCACTTT
>TRBD1|few|15|TRBJ1-4|TRBV7-2
CASSGQSGTVEKLFF
TGTGCCAGCAGCGGACAGTCCGGGACAGTTGAAAAACTGTTTTTT
>-|-|15|TRBJ1-6|TRBV27
CASSFTPFYNSPLHF
TGTGCCAGCAGTTTCACTCCGTTTTATAATTCACCCCTCCACTTT
>TRBD1|-|14|TRBJ1-1|TRBV4-1
CASSRTRDRDEAFF
TGCGCCAGCAGCCGCACCCGGGACAGGGATGAAGCTTTCTTT
>TRBD1|-|15|TRBJ2-7|TRBV5-1
CASSRQGPDFNEQYF
TGCGCCAGCAGCCGACAGGGCCCTGACTTTAACGAGCAGTACTTC
>-|-|15|TRBJ1-2|TRBV7-9
CASSLEWQGNYGYTF
TGTGCCAGCAGCTTAGAATGGCAGGGGAACTATGGCTACACCTTC
>-|-|14|TRBJ1-1|TRBV18
CASSPGQFGTEAFF
TGTGCCAGCTCACCTGGACAGTTCGGCACTGAAGCTTTCTTT
>-|-|15|TRBJ1-1|TRBV2
CASRNSGQPNTEAFF
TGTGCCAGCAGGAATTCGGGACAACCGAACACTGAAGCTTTCTTT